This TCR beta chain appears in the sequencing data of a study of T cells in tumors after PD-1 blockade. The CDR3 extends over 13 amino acids. Germline V CDR1 and CDR2: MDHEN, SYDVKM. Trimming removed 6 bases at V and 0 bases at J, with 8 bases between. Assay: immunoSEQ multiplex PCR; the TCRdb copy retains only in-frame clones and omits some. The profile covers approximately 34,000 clones, with around 73% appearing a single time and around 40% taken by the ten largest. This receptor was identified in a human donor with basal cell carcinoma. The source material was PBMCs, sampled after anti-PD-1 treatment. The chain joins TRBV28 to TRBJ1-1; D remains ambiguous. CDR3 protein: CASRKPVNTEAFF. The CDR3 DNA is TGTGCCAGCAGAAAGCCAGTGAACACTGAAGCTTTCTTT.